Listed here is a single T cell receptor beta chain. Its antigen is currently unknown. Germline CDR1 SNHLY, CDR2 FYNNEI. The CDR3 sequence is 16 residues long. V was clipped by 2 bases and J by 4 bases; unmatched bases: 4. The sample is drawn from a study of OX40 agonist ivuxolimab in advanced cancers. Study-level information: Patients received the agonistic anti-OX40 (CD134) antibody ivuxolimab.

Study-wide results and limits: Circulating CD4+ and CD8+ T cells showed clonal expansion by week 6 at 0.1 to 3.0 mg/kg. Relatively little clonal expansion, among the lowest observed, appeared in partial responders at 0.1-3.0 mg/kg. On average, a greater number of expanded clones characterised CD8+ T cells relative to CD4+.

Method: immunoSEQ multiplex PCR; TCRdb's copy keeps in-frame clones and lacks some. Seen here are 67,000 or so clones, roughly 90% observed once, and the top ten hold more than 2.5%. Material: CD4+ or CD8+ T cells sorted from blood, obtained in a trial of the OX40 agonist ivuxolimab. This receptor was identified in an adult with an advanced solid tumor such as melanoma, head and neck, liver or kidney cancer. The V call is TRBV2, the J call TRBJ1-5; 11 bases align to TRBD1. The CDR3 region is CASSEWGQGGNQPQHF. Here the CDR3 DNA reads TGTGCCAGCAGTGAATGGGGACAGGGGGGAAATCAGCCCCAGCATTTT.